The clone carrying this TCR beta chain came up a few times. Antigen unknown. The data stem from a study of T cells after yellow fever vaccination. For the study at large: When fractions had low cell numbers, they were prepared with SMART-Seq v4 Ultra Low Input.

Study-wide points: Clones from primary vaccination mostly reappeared after the booster (around 97% CD4, just over 85% CD8). Secondary responses were weaker yet peaked faster, day 5 versus 15. Contamination of FACS-sorted repertoires by abundant clonotypes from the bulk population could occur.

CDR1 and CDR2 (germline): SGHTA, FQGNSA. CDR3 length: 15 residues. V was pared by 5 bases and J by 1 base, with 11 bases between. TCRdb analysed the 5' RACE reads with MiXCR anew, one entry per CDR3 protein. Among about 630,000 distinct CDR3 sequences listed, over 9% were seen once. This chain connects TRBV7-2 to TRBJ2-2, with D hard to call. Sample: PBMCs, taken on the day of the yellow fever booster vaccination. The sequence was collected from a man under 40 who received the YFV17D yellow fever vaccine. Here the CDR3 DNA reads TGTGCCAGCAGCCTATTAGCCCTGAACACCGGGGAGCTGTTTTTT. This translates into CASSLLALNTGELFF.